The 14 T cell receptor beta chains below were found in one sample sequenced in a study of T cell changes during pregnancy in multiple sclerosis (dated by TCRdb to between 2018 and 2020). Library creation used the immunoSEQ multiplex PCR assay. In its TCRdb copy, this immuneACCESS table keeps in-frame sequences only and misses some clones. Where compared with another copy, unresolved V genes explain less than half of these, and the others have no known cause. For this sample there are roughly 54,000 clones; about 90% appear just once. The ten largest clones capture 0.64% of the sample. Sequencing used CD4+ T cells from peripheral blood mononuclear cells, obtained after pregnancy. The receptors shown here come from a female donor with multiple sclerosis, enrolled in a pregnancy study.

The chain has TRBV19 and TRBJ1-2, with D uncertain. Germline loops: CDR1 LNHDA, CDR2 SQIVND (reference sequence). This CDR3 is built from 15 residues. V lost 9 bases to trimming and J lost 4 bases, with 21 bases between them. The CDR3 loop is CASSPQVEDIYGYTF. The CDR3 DNA follows: TGTGCCAGCAGTCCCCAGGTGGAAGATATCTATGGCTACACCTTC.

The V call is TRBV9, the J call TRBJ1-5, with a tentative D call TRBD1 (6 bases). There are 15 residues in the CDR3. Germline V gene sequence: CDR1 SGDLS, CDR2 YYNGEE. Between the trimmed V and J ends, which lost 0 bases and 6 bases, there was a span of 13 bases. DNA of the CDR3: TGTGCCAGCAGCGTAGGGGGGGGGCAGGGTCAGCCCCAGCATTTT. It encodes CASSVGGGQGQPQHF.

This clone appeared a few times. The chain links TRBV19 to TRBJ1-2, with D unclear. Deletions cut 6 bases from V and 8 bases from J, with 10 bases between. Germline CDR1 and CDR2: LNHDA and SQIVND (reference sequence). The CDR3 extends over 11 amino acids. The CDR3 nucleotides are TGTGCCAGTAGCCGCCTCGGGGGCTACACCTTC. Amino acid sequence: CASSRLGGYTF.

The genes are TRBV21-1 and TRBJ2-7; the table's D call of TRBD1 was not tested on the DNA. TRBV21-1 is assigned pseudogene status. The CDR3 has 19 amino acids. The CDR3 is CASSTQRPGQGPNATEQYF. Written as DNA, the CDR3 is TGTGCCAGCAGCACCCAACGTCCGGGACAGGGACCTAACGCAACTGAGCAGTACTTC.

J is TRBJ1-5 and V is TRBV30; D may be TRBD1 (5 bases). The germline CDR1 and CDR2 sequences are GTSNPN and SVGIG (reference sequence). The CDR3 is 15 amino acids. Deletions cut 5 bases from V and 0 bases from J, with 14 bases between. The DNA of the CDR3 is TGTGCCTGGGGGGGAAGGGACTATAGCAATCAGCCCCAGCATTTT. Translating it yields CAWGGRDYSNQPQHF.

The chain links TRBV2 to TRBJ2-7; a weak D match, TRBD1 (6 bases). The germline CDR1 and CDR2 sequences are SNHLY and FYNNEI. CDR3 length equals 13 residues. V was trimmed by 8 bases and J by 3 bases, leaving 14 bases between them. This chain's CDR3 is CASLRAGVYEQYF. In nucleotides, the CDR3 is TGTGCCAGCCTACGAGCAGGGGTCTACGAGCAGTACTTC.

This clone was seen just once. The V gene is TRBV19, the J gene TRBJ2-7, with D possibly TRBD2 on 5 matching bases. Germline CDR1 and CDR2: LNHDA and SQIVND (reference sequence). Between the trimmed V and J ends, which lost 5 bases and 2 bases, there was a span of 16 bases. The CDR3 sequence is 15 residues long. This CDR3 reads CASSEGPKGAYEQYF. The CDR3 DNA follows: TGTGCCAGTAGTGAGGGCCCTAAGGGAGCCTACGAGCAGTACTTC.

The chain joins TRBV4-3 to TRBJ2-3; TRBD2 agrees at 9 bases. V was clipped by 4 bases and J by 2 bases; unmatched bases: 4. The CDR3 runs 15 residues. In germline, CDR1 is LGHNA, CDR2 YSLEER. The CDR3 loop is CASSLGLAPTDTQYF. Written as DNA, the CDR3 is TGCGCCAGCAGCCTGGGACTAGCCCCCACAGATACGCAGTATTTT.

DNA for the CDR3: TGTGCCAGCTCACCGACACTGGGACAGACCACCTATGGCTACACCTTC. Its protein product is CASSPTLGQTTYGYTF. The chain couples TRBV18 to TRBJ1-2; 7 bases are shared with TRBD1. The CDR3 extends over 16 amino acids. V gave up 3 bases and J gave up 4 bases; unmatched junction bases: 11. Looked up from germline, CDR1 is KGHSH and CDR2 is LQKENI.

This chain links TRBV7-2 with TRBJ2-7; D possibly corresponds to TRBD1 (6 bases). The CDR3 spans 14 residues. Looked up from germline, CDR1 is SGHTA and CDR2 is FQGNSA. Deletions cut 0 bases from V and 3 bases from J, with 9 bases between. CDR3 bases: TGTGCCAGCAGCTTAGCCCCGACAGGCTACGAGCAGTACTTC. This gives the protein CASSLAPTGYEQYF.

The chain joins TRBV30 to TRBJ1-5, with D possibly being TRBD1 (6 bases). The CDR3 is 16 residues long. Per germline, CDR1 GTSNPN and CDR2 SVGIG (reference sequence). Deletions cut 0 bases from V and 2 bases from J, with 14 bases between. The CDR3 region is CAWSVSGGAGNQPQHF. As DNA, the CDR3 is TGTGCCTGGAGTGTTTCTGGGGGGGCTGGCAATCAGCCCCAGCATTTT.

The chain couples TRBV27 to TRBJ2-5, with TRBD1 matching 7 bases. The CDR3 covers 15 residues. Losses at the gene ends were 6 bases for V and 2 bases for J; bases not matched to a gene: 9. CDR1 is MNHEY and CDR2 is SMNVEV in the germline V gene (reference sequence). The CDR3: CASRNRQGPQETQYF. CDR3 nucleotides: TGTGCCAGCAGAAATAGACAGGGCCCTCAAGAGACCCAGTACTTC.

The chain carries TRBV6-1 and TRBJ1-2; 7 nucleotides line up with TRBD1. The CDR3 has 13 amino acids. Germline V lookup: CDR1 MNHNS, CDR2 SASEGT. The ends lost 2 bases at V and 4 bases at J; junction bases unmatched: 1. The CDR3 reads CASSERDSYGYTF. Written as DNA, the CDR3 is TGTGCCAGCAGTGAAAGGGACAGCTATGGCTACACCTTC.

V and J are TRBV30 and TRBJ2-7; 8 bases align to TRBD2. The CDR3 length is 13 residues. Germline loops: CDR1 GTSNPN, CDR2 SVGIG (reference sequence). The trim removed 4 bases at V and 4 bases at J, leaving 6 bases unmatched. The CDR3 protein is CAWNSGGGYEQYF. In nucleotides, the CDR3 is TGTGCCTGGAATTCCGGGGGGGGTTACGAGCAGTACTTC.